This entry lists 12 T cell receptor beta chains sequenced from one sample in a study of blood T cells in healthy people across ages. PCR was performed a second time for about 7 to 11 cycles using a sample-barcoded 5' primer and a J-beta primer mix. TCRdb itself ran the 5' RACE reads through MiXCR, one entry per CDR3 protein. Among roughly 500,000 distinct CDR3 sequences listed, about 26% were seen once. Sequenced input: blood. The receptors stem from a woman aged 70-85 years in good health.

CDR3 in amino acids: CATSRVPGKWPAYTEAFF. The CDR3 DNA follows: TGTGCCACCAGCAGAGTACCGGGCAAATGGCCAGCTTACACTGAAGCTTTCTTT. V is TRBV15 and J is TRBJ1-1; D uncertain. The germline gives CDR1 LNHNV, CDR2 YYDKDF (reference sequence). The CDR3 totals 18 residues. Trimming took off 1 base at V and 3 bases at J, with 21 bases between the two ends.

V and J are TRBV20-1 and TRBJ1-1; no firm D call. The CDR3 covers 12 residues. Germline values: CDR1 DFQATT, CDR2 SNEGSKA (reference sequence). V was trimmed by 6 bases and J by 7 bases, leaving 15 bases between them. CDR3: CSARQKHFEAFF. The CDR3 region has the DNA TGCAGTGCCAGACAAAAACACTTTGAAGCTTTCTTT.

The CDR3: CASSPGQGLLGQYF. The CDR3 DNA reads TGTGCCAGCAGCCCGGGACAGGGGCTCCTCGGGCAGTACTTC. The chain combines TRBV27 with TRBJ2-7; 10 bases line up with TRBD1. The junction had 11 bases not matched to a gene; V was cut back by 6 bases and J by 9 bases. The CDR3 length is 14 residues. CDR1 is MNHEY and CDR2 is SMNVEV in the germline V gene (reference sequence).

This clonotype came up a few times. The J gene is TRBJ1-5, the V gene TRBV12-3 or TRBV12-4; possible D gene TRBD1, 6 bases. The CDR3 spans 14 residues. V lost 5 bases and J lost 3, with 11 bases in between. The chain's CDR3 is CASSPGQINQPQHF. The DNA for the CDR3 is TGTGCCAGCAGTCCGGGACAAATCAATCAGCCCCAGCATTTT.

The chain employs TRBV20-1 and TRBJ2-3; 7 nucleotides match TRBD2. The germline V gene has CDR1 DFQATT and CDR2 SNEGSKA (reference sequence). CDR3 length: 15 residues. Trimming at V came to 2 bases and at J to 4 bases, leaving 9 bases not matched to a gene. CDR3 amino acids: CSARRQTSRADTQYF. In DNA, the CDR3 is TGCAGTGCTAGACGACAGACTAGCCGGGCAGATACGCAGTATTTT.

Here the CDR3 reads CASSPGLAVSNEQFF. For the CDR3, the DNA is TGTGCCAGCAGCCCAGGGCTAGCGGTTTCCAATGAGCAGTTCTTC. The genes are TRBV7-2 and TRBJ2-1; 7 bases agree with TRBD2. The CDR3 loop spans 15 amino acids. The V gene end was trimmed by 5 bases and the J gene end by 6 bases; junction bases not matched to a gene: 10. CDR1 is SGHTA and CDR2 is FQGNSA in the germline V gene.

The chain carries TRBV2 and TRBJ1-1; 8 nucleotides agree with TRBD1. The CDR3 spans 13 residues. Losses at the gene ends were 4 bases for V and 6 bases for J; bases not matched to a gene: 4. CDR1 and CDR2 from the germline V gene are SNHLY and FYNNEI. CDR3 sequence reads: CASSGTGGSEAFF. The CDR3, as DNA: TGTGCCAGCAGTGGTACAGGGGGATCTGAAGCTTTCTTT.

This clonotype appeared a few times. V usage is TRBV5-1 and J usage is TRBJ2-5, with 9 bases identical to TRBD2. Germline CDR1 is SGHRS and CDR2 is YFSETQ. This CDR3 is built from 16 residues. Germline trimming cut 0 bases from V and 4 bases from J; bases unmatched to any gene: 7. CDR3 sequence (DNA): TGCGCCAGCAGCTTGGAGGCTAGCGGGGCAGGAGAGACCCAGTACTTC. This sequence encodes CASSLEASGAGETQYF.

This clonotype was seen a few times. The CDR3 spells CASSQAGGDQPQHF. The CDR3 DNA sequence: TGTGCCAGCAGCCAAGCGGGAGGGGATCAGCCCCAGCATTTT. The chain employs TRBV3-1 and TRBJ1-5; tentative D call: TRBD1 (5 bases). CDR1 is LGHDT, CDR2 YNNKEL, per germline (reference sequence). The CDR3 loop spans 14 amino acids. Trimming cost V 1 base and J 5 bases, with 9 bases left between them.

This clonotype came up a few times. The chain combines TRBV6-5 with TRBJ1-2; tentative D call: TRBD1 (6 bases). Germline V gene data show CDR1 as MNHEY and CDR2 as SVGAGI. This CDR3 spans 13 amino acids. The germline V and J ends were trimmed by 8 bases and 2 bases, with 12 bases remaining between them. Here the CDR3 reads CASVSGANYGYTF. The DNA for the CDR3 is TGTGCCAGCGTTTCAGGGGCCAACTATGGCTACACCTTC.

CDR3 protein: CASSQEPTRQGRGNTEAFF. CDR3 in DNA: TGCGCCAGCAGCCAAGAGCCCACCCGCCAGGGGCGAGGGAACACTGAAGCTTTCTTT. The V gene is TRBV4-3, the J gene TRBJ1-1, with a tentative D call TRBD1 (6 bases). The V gene lost 0 bases and the J gene lost 1 base, with 21 bases spanning the gap. Germline CDR1 and CDR2: LGHNA and YSLEER. The CDR3 runs 19 residues.

CDR3 sequence (DNA): TGTGCCAGCAGCTTACAGGACCTAAATGAGCAGTTCTTC. Its protein is CASSLQDLNEQFF. The genes are TRBV7-3 and TRBJ2-5; D is unclear. The assigned J gene may be wrong: the sequence end matches TRBJ2-1 better. Germline V gene sequence: CDR1 SGHTA, CDR2 FQGTGA. This CDR3 region has 13 residues.